This T cell receptor beta chain emerged from a study of cytomegalovirus exposure and HLA in healthy donors. The study ran its PCR with 60 Vbeta and 13 Jbeta primers. Here immunoSEQ multiplex PCR was the method, and the copy in TCRdb shows in-frame clones only, minus some. The sample has 150,000 to 200,000 clones, around 63% seen once. The CDR3 sequence is 14 residues long. Germline values: CDR1 SGHVS, CDR2 FQNEAQ. Between the trimmed V and J ends, which lost 2 bases and 0 bases, there was a span of 8 bases. The V and J genes are TRBV7-8 and TRBJ2-7; possibly TRBD2 for D (6 bases). The sequence came from a woman aged 18-30 years in good health and CMV-seropositive. The sequenced material came from PBMCs. In DNA, the CDR3 is TGTGCCAGCAGCTTATGGGGGGACTCCTACGAGCAGTACTTC. Translation: CASSLWGDSYEQYF.